This is a list of T cell receptor beta chains from one sample in a study of shared clonotypes between healthy human individuals. Profiling relied on immunoSEQ multiplex PCR, and the TCRdb table lists in-frame clones only, not all of them. Found here are roughly 500,000 clones, around 79% of them singletons; the top ten hold roughly 13%. Input material: PBMCs. Receptors were obtained from a woman between 35 and 50 years old in good health. Some clones in this sample may be carry-over from other donors' samples. The CDR3 runs from the conserved cysteine through the conserved F or W. Each record gives: J gene, V gene, D gene, clone size, CDR3 protein, CDR3 DNA. The D gene is left open where the match is weak. Size is stated for part of the rows, as once, few or many counts, or as a class when the clone is expanded.

TRBJ2-5,TRBV5-4,-,many,CASSGDPQETQYF,TGTGCCAGCAGCGGGGACCCCCAAGAGACCCAGTACTTC
TRBJ2-7,TRBV5-1,TRBD2,-,CASSFTSGTGYEQYF,TGCGCCAGCAGCTTCACTAGCGGGACCGGCTACGAGCAGTACTTC
TRBJ1-1,TRBV6-1,-,-,CASSEMSWGDTEAFF,TGTGCCAGCAGTGAAATGTCCTGGGGAGACACTGAAGCTTTCTTT
TRBJ2-7,TRBV9,-,-,CASSEGYEQYF,TGTGCCAGCAGCGAGGGGTACGAGCAGTACTTC
TRBJ2-5,TRBV11-3,-,-,CASSFGAGETQYF,-
TRBJ2-1,TRBV30,TRBD2,-,CAWSLTSGRANMGVTGTMSQLF,TGTGCCTGGAGTCTCACTAGCGGGAGGGCCAACATGGGAGTAACCGGTACAATGAGCCAGCTCTTC
TRBJ2-7,TRBV28,-,-,CASSLVRGRRVLSYEQYF,TGTGCCAGCAGTCTAGTGCGGGGCCGGCGAGTGCTATCCTACGAGCAGTACTTC
TRBJ2-5,TRBV5-5,-,-,CASSFAGGPQETQYF,TGTGCCAGCAGCTTTGCAGGGGGGCCTCAAGAGACCCAGTACTTC
TRBJ1-1,TRBV30,-,-,CAWSLGAGAFF,TGTGCCTGGAGTTTGGGGGCGGGAGCTTTCTTT
TRBJ2-1,TRBV30,-,-,CAWSVLGTWEQFF,TGTGCCTGGAGTGTACTGGGGACCTGGGAGCAGTTCTTC
TRBJ1-1,TRBV7-9,TRBD1,-,CASSLGIGGYTEAFF,TGTGCCAGCAGCTTAGGGATAGGGGGCTATACTGAAGCTTTCTTT
TRBJ2-1,TRBV4-1,TRBD2,-,CASTPRLAGVEHNEQFF,TGCGCCAGCACCCCACGATTAGCGGGAGTTGAGCACAATGAGCAGTTCTTC
TRBJ2-5,TRBV7-7,TRBD2,-,CASSPNGGDVQETQYF,TGTGCCAGCAGCCCCAATGGGGGGGACGTCCAAGAGACCCAGTACTTC
TRBJ2-1,TRBV6-4,TRBD2,-,CASSVAGEGSEQFF,TGTGCCAGCAGTGTAGCGGGGGAAGGTAGTGAGCAGTTCTTC
TRBJ2-5,TRBV5-4,TRBD2,-,CASSLPGGIAGGHQETQYF,TGTGCCAGCAGCCTCCCAGGAGGAATAGCGGGGGGCCACCAAGAGACCCAGTACTTC
TRBJ1-1,TRBV2,TRBD1,-,CASKLGTEVEAFF,TGTGCCAGCAAGTTGGGGACAGAAGTTGAAGCTTTCTTT
TRBJ2-5,TRBV7-2,TRBD2,-,CASSLGRGGETQYF,TGTGCCAGCAGCTTAGGACGGGGGGGAGAGACCCAGTACTTC
TRBJ1-6,TRBV6-6,TRBD1,-,CASTQRGQGFHSPLHF,TGTGCCAGCACTCAACGAGGACAGGGGTTTCATTCACCCCTCCACTTT
TRBJ1-3,TRBV5-1,-,once,CASSFRPWVAGNTIYF,TGCGCCAGCAGCTTCCGACCCTGGGTGGCGGGAAACACCATATATTTT
TRBJ1-3,TRBV28,TRBD1,-,CATSNPTGGWGNTIYF,TGTGCCACCTCGAACCCGACAGGGGGCTGGGGAAACACCATATATTTT
TRBJ2-7,TRBV5-1,TRBD2,-,CASSTGLAGAYEQYF,TGCGCCAGCAGCACGGGACTAGCGGGAGCGTACGAGCAGTACTTC